A selection of T cell receptor beta chains follows, all from one sample in a study of cytomegalovirus exposure and HLA in healthy donors. Profiling relied on immunoSEQ multiplex PCR, and the TCRdb table lists in-frame clones only, not all of them. The sample has about 200,000 clones, 84% seen once. Sequencing used PBMCs. The receptors come from a woman in her 30s in good health and CMV-seropositive. Each CDR3 is given with its conserved first and last residue. A D gene is named only where the DNA matches it firmly. Expanded clones are given a class, and other clones once, few, many or no size at all.

clone_size: NA; v_call: TRBV29-1; cdr3_length: 12; d_call: NA; j_call: TRBJ2-5; cdr3_aa: CSVRGGGETQYF; cdr3_nt: TGCAGCGTTCGAGGGGGGGGTGAGACCCAGTACTTC
clone_size: NA; v_call: TRBV2; cdr3_length: 14; d_call: TRBD1; j_call: TRBJ1-1; cdr3_aa: CASRPFDRGSEAFF; cdr3_nt: TGTGCCAGCAGACCCTTTGACAGGGGATCTGAAGCTTTCTTT
clone_size: NA; v_call: TRBV2; cdr3_length: 15; d_call: NA; j_call: TRBJ2-1; cdr3_aa: CASRDSRGRGDEQFF; cdr3_nt: TGTGCCAGCAGAGACTCTCGTGGGAGAGGCGATGAGCAGTTCTTC
clone_size: NA; v_call: TRBV9; cdr3_length: 15; d_call: NA; j_call: TRBJ2-7; cdr3_aa: CASSVGTATLYEQYF; cdr3_nt: TGTGCCAGCAGCGTAGGGACAGCAACCCTCTACGAGCAGTACTTC
clone_size: NA; v_call: TRBV27; cdr3_length: 11; d_call: NA; j_call: TRBJ2-3; cdr3_aa: CASSGRGTQYF; cdr3_nt: TGTGCCAGCAGTGGCCGAGGTACGCAGTATTTT
clone_size: NA; v_call: TRBV5-1; cdr3_length: 15; d_call: NA; j_call: TRBJ2-7; cdr3_aa: CASSPFVRGTYEQYF; cdr3_nt: TGCGCCAGCAGCCCGTTCGTTAGGGGTACCTACGAGCAGTACTTC
clone_size: NA; v_call: TRBV20-1; cdr3_length: 11; d_call: NA; j_call: TRBJ2-3; cdr3_aa: CSAASSDTQYF; cdr3_nt: TGCAGTGCCGCGAGTTCAGATACGCAGTATTTT
clone_size: once; v_call: TRBV19; cdr3_length: 15; d_call: TRBD2; j_call: TRBJ2-1; cdr3_aa: CASSIAQRENVEQFF; cdr3_nt: TGTGCCAGTAGTATAGCCCAGCGGGAGAATGTTGAGCAGTTCTTC
clone_size: NA; v_call: TRBV7-2; cdr3_length: 15; d_call: NA; j_call: TRBJ1-5; cdr3_aa: CASSFTRNSNQPQHF; cdr3_nt: TGTGCCAGCAGCTTTACAAGAAATAGCAATCAGCCCCAGCATTTT
clone_size: few; v_call: TRBV6-5; cdr3_length: 16; d_call: TRBD2; j_call: TRBJ2-2; cdr3_aa: CASSYSTSGNTGELFF; cdr3_nt: TGTGCCAGCAGTTACTCGACTAGCGGAAACACCGGGGAGCTGTTTTTT